One sample yielded the 24 T cell receptor beta chains listed below, sequenced in a study of persistence of HIV-infected CD4 T cells. No antigen is known for these receptors. An overlapping HIV-1 Gag peptide pool stimulated these cells at about 1 ug/peptide/mL. Sorted nonresponding memory CD4+ T cells were CD40L-negative, CD69-negative, CD45RO-high. This was the immunoSEQ version 4 assay in survey mode. Assay: immunoSEQ multiplex PCR; the TCRdb copy retains only in-frame clones and omits some. The sample holds about 36,000 clones; 70% to 90% are singletons and the top ten take roughly 5.4%. The sample here was cultured CD4+ T cells from PBMCs, taken from a patient who received antiretroviral therapy. The origin of the receptors is an adult with HIV. The donor label of this sample is uncertain.

This clone has a handful of counts. The chain joins TRBV28 to TRBJ1-2, with D perhaps matching TRBD1 (5 bases). The germline V gene encodes CDR1 MDHEN and CDR2 SYDVKM. V lost 5 bases to trimming and J lost 1 base, with 11 bases between them. The CDR3 covers 14 residues. The CDR3 protein is CASSGGPVNYGYTF. The DNA for the CDR3 is TGTGCCAGCAGTGGGGGACCGGTTAACTATGGCTACACCTTC.

This chain links TRBV7-9 with TRBJ1-1, with 7 bases fitting TRBD1. The CDR3 extends over 14 amino acids. The J segment lost 3 bases and the V segment lost 3 bases, leaving 4 bases of the junction unmatched. Germline V gene data show CDR1 as SEHNR and CDR2 as FQNEAQ (reference sequence). CDR3 amino acids: CASSLTGFDTEAFF. In nucleotides, the CDR3 is TGTGCCAGCAGCTTGACAGGGTTCGACACTGAAGCTTTCTTT. The full variable domain, completed using reference TRBV7-9 and TRBJ1-1, is DTGVSQNPRHKITKRGQNVTFRCDPISEHNRLYWYRQTLGQGPEFLTYFQNEAQLEKSRLLSDRFSAERPKGSFSTLEIQRTEQGDSAMYLCASSLTGFDTEAFFGQGTRLTVV.

The chain has TRBV5-1 and TRBJ1-4, with 8 bases aligning to TRBD1. Unmatched junction bases numbered 2, after V lost 5 bases and J lost 2 bases. The CDR3 length is 14 residues. The germline gives CDR1 SGHRS, CDR2 YFSETQ. The CDR3 loop reads CASSRTGTNEKLFF. As DNA, the CDR3 is TGCGCCAGCAGTCGGACAGGGACTAATGAAAAACTGTTTTTT.

V usage is TRBV5-1 and J usage is TRBJ2-7; the D gene is possibly TRBD2 (7 bases). The germline gives CDR1 SGHRS, CDR2 YFSETQ. The CDR3 loop spans 15 amino acids. V lost 0 bases to trimming and J lost 4 bases, with 14 bases between them. Here the CDR3 DNA reads TGCGCCAGCAGCTTGGGGACAGACGGGAGGTACGAGCAGTACTTC. Its protein is CASSLGTDGRYEQYF.

V usage is TRBV7-9 and J usage is TRBJ1-2; TRBD1 might be the D (6 bases). Trimming cost V 1 base and J 6 bases, with 18 bases left between them. The V gene's germline CDR1 is SEHNR and CDR2 FQNEAQ (reference sequence). The CDR3 extends over 16 amino acids. CDR3 in DNA: TGTGCCAGCAGCTTAGGGGCCTCGGGGGCGAAGAATGGCTACACCTTC. It yields the protein CASSLGASGAKNGYTF.

The rearrangement uses TRBV7-9 and TRBJ2-5; 11 bases map to TRBD1. With 5 bases clipped from V and 5 bases from J, the junction kept 4 bases outside the gene matches. The V gene's germline CDR1 is SEHNR and CDR2 FQNEAQ (reference sequence). The CDR3 sequence is 14 residues long. The CDR3 nucleotides are TGTGCCAGCAGCACGGACAGGGGGCGGGAGACCCAGTACTTC. Its protein is CASSTDRGRETQYF.

J is TRBJ2-7 and V is TRBV3-1 (or the pseudogene TRBV3-2); D perhaps matches TRBD1 (7 bases). In germline, CDR1 is LGHDT, CDR2 YNNKEL (reference sequence). The CDR3 sequence is 15 residues long. Trimming took 3 bases from V and 3 from J, leaving 15 bases between them. The CDR3 reads CASSHTGEAYYEQYF. The DNA of the CDR3 is TGTGCCAGCAGCCACACAGGGGAGGCCTACTACGAGCAGTACTTC.

V and J are TRBV19 and TRBJ1-5; the D gene is possibly TRBD1 (6 bases). Germline CDR1 is LNHDA and CDR2 is SQIVND (reference sequence). Trimming cost V 2 bases and J 10 bases, with 15 bases left between them. The CDR3 extends over 14 amino acids. Here the CDR3 reads CASSISQGKGPQHF. The CDR3 DNA reads as TGTGCCAGTAGTATATCCCAGGGGAAGGGCCCCCAGCATTTT.

V is TRBV5-4 and J is TRBJ1-1; D is unclear. Germline V lookup: CDR1 SGHNT, CDR2 YYREEE (reference sequence). The ends were cut back, 0 bases at V and 3 bases at J, with 12 bases in the middle. The CDR3 is made up of 15 amino acids. The CDR3 DNA reads TGTGCCAGCAGCTTGGAAGGGTTTGGGTACACTGAAGCTTTCTTT. This encodes CASSLEGFGYTEAFF.

This chain joins TRBV9 and TRBJ2-2; 11 bases are shared with TRBD1. Germline V lookup: CDR1 SGDLS, CDR2 YYNGEE. J was trimmed by 6 bases and V by 4 bases; bases with no gene match: 5. This CDR3 is built from 15 residues. CDR3 region: CASSWGQGESGELFF. CDR3 DNA: TGTGCCAGCAGCTGGGGACAGGGGGAATCCGGGGAGCTGTTTTTT.

V and J are TRBV11-2 and TRBJ2-1, with 8 bases aligning to TRBD1. After removal of 7 bases from V and 3 bases from J, the junction contained 8 bases not matched to a gene. Germline assignment: CDR1 SGHAT and CDR2 FQNNGV. CDR3 length: 15 residues. The DNA for the CDR3 is TGTGCCAGCACCAACCAGGGGGCTAACTACAATGAGCAGTTCTTC. It yields the protein CASTNQGANYNEQFF. The entire variable domain, with the rest obtained from reference TRBV11-2 and TRBJ2-1, is as follows: EAGVAQSPRYKIIEKRQSVAFWCNPISGHATLYWYQQILGQGPKLLIQFQNNGVVDDSQLPKDRFSAERLKGVDSTLKIQPAKLEDSAVYLCASTNQGANYNEQFFGPGTRLTVL.

This clone was found a few times. The rearrangement uses TRBV28 and TRBJ1-4, with D uncertain. CDR3 length equals 15 residues. V lost 3 bases and J lost 0, with 8 bases in between. Germline CDR1 is MDHEN and CDR2 is SYDVKM. The CDR3 here is CASSFLGATNEKLFF. CDR3 in DNA: TGTGCCAGCAGTTTTTTAGGTGCAACTAATGAAAAACTGTTTTTT.

This chain uses TRBV28 with TRBJ2-3, with D unresolved. CDR1 is MDHEN and CDR2 is SYDVKM in the germline V gene. This CDR3 comprises 13 residues. Trimming stripped 10 bases from V and 0 bases from J, with 11 bases between. CDR3 residues: CATWVSSTDTQYF. The DNA of the CDR3 is TGTGCCACCTGGGTGTCTAGCACAGATACGCAGTATTTT.

The CDR3 loop reads CASKRTEHNEQFF. CDR3 in DNA: TGCGCCAGCAAAAGGACAGAACACAATGAGCAGTTCTTC. V is TRBV5-1 and J is TRBJ2-1; TRBD1 might be the D (6 bases). V lost 6 bases, J lost 5 bases, and 12 bases lay in between. Looked up from germline, CDR1 is SGHRS and CDR2 is YFSETQ. This CDR3 has 13 residues.

The chain uses TRBV3-1 (or the pseudogene TRBV3-2) and TRBJ2-3; D remains unclear. Trimming shortened V by 0 bases and J by 1 base, and 11 bases separated the two germline ends. Looked up from germline, CDR1 is LGHDT and CDR2 is YNNKEL (reference sequence). The CDR3 contains 16 residues. The CDR3 bases are TGTGCCAGCAGCCAAGAGGGCCTTCGAGGCACAGATACGCAGTATTTT. This translates into CASSQEGLRGTDTQYF.

In this sample, this clone turned up once. The chain joins TRBV18 to TRBJ2-1; D gene uncertain. Germline CDR1 and CDR2: KGHSH and LQKENI. CDR3 length: 11 amino acids. The V end was cut by 2 bases, the J end by 10 bases, with 6 bases between. CDR3 DNA sequence: TGTGCCAGCTCACCAGGGTTAGAGCAGTTCTTC. Translation: CASSPGLEQFF.

J is TRBJ1-1 and V is TRBV18; the D is unclear. Germline values: CDR1 KGHSH, CDR2 LQKENI. This CDR3 region has 14 residues. The V and J ends lost 3 bases and 3 bases respectively, with 11 bases between them. This CDR3 is CASSPQTGYTEAFF. DNA of the CDR3: TGTGCCAGCTCACCCCAGACCGGATACACTGAAGCTTTCTTT.

In this sample, this clone turned up once. This chain joins TRBV29-1 and TRBJ2-1; tentatively, D is TRBD2 (6 bases). This CDR3 has 15 amino acids. Germline-derived CDR1 and CDR2 are SQVTM and ANQGSEA. V was clipped by 6 bases and J by 8 bases, with 23 bases between them. As DNA, the CDR3 is TGCAGCGTCTCGATAGCGGTCTCCGGTATCTATGAGCAGTTCTTC. The encoded protein is CSVSIAVSGIYEQFF.

The chain employs TRBV21-1 and TRBJ2-7; TRBD2, the table's D call, lacks a check against the DNA. TRBV21-1 is a pseudogene. The CDR3 sequence is 14 residues long. The CDR3 protein is CASSSHGGDYEQYF. DNA for the CDR3: TGTGCCAGCAGCTCCCATGGGGGGGACTACGAGCAGTACTTC.

This clone was counted once. V is TRBV5-1 and J is TRBJ2-7; TRBD2 matches 13 bases. CDR1 is SGHRS, CDR2 YFSETQ, per germline. J gave up 1 base and V 4 bases, and 5 bases lay outside the gene matches. The CDR3 spans 16 residues. CDR3 sequence: CASSAGTSGESYEQYF. The CDR3 nucleotides are TGCGCCAGCAGCGCCGGGACTAGCGGGGAGTCCTACGAGCAGTACTTC.

The chain is built from TRBV21-1 and TRBJ2-7; no check of the table's D call, TRBD2, against the DNA was made. TRBV21-1 is a pseudogene locus. The CDR3 is 18 residues long. CDR3 nucleotides: TGTGCCAGCAGCCAAAAGTGCTTGAGGCCCCTGATAGCCTACGAGCAGTACTTC. Translated: CASSQKCLRPLIAYEQYF.

This clone was seen once. The rearrangement uses TRBV29-1 and TRBJ1-2, with a weak D call TRBD1 (5 bases). Trimming took 5 bases from V and 4 from J, leaving 11 bases between them. Germline CDR1 SQVTM, CDR2 ANQGSEA. This CDR3 spans 12 amino acids. CDR3 in DNA: TGCAGCGTTAGCCAGGGTCTCTATGGCTACACCTTC. This sequence encodes CSVSQGLYGYTF.

The chain is built from TRBV7-2 and TRBJ1-5, with a weak D call TRBD1 (5 bases). This CDR3 contains 15 residues. Trimming pared 3 bases from V and 4 bases from J, leaving 13 bases between. CDR1 SGHTA and CDR2 FQGNSA come from the germline V gene. The CDR3 DNA is TGTGCCAGCAGCTTGTACAAGGGGTCGAATCAGCCCCAGCATTTT. This encodes CASSLYKGSNQPQHF. Full variable domain (outside the CDR3, taken from reference TRBV7-2 and TRBJ1-5): GAGVSQSPSNKVTEKGKDVELRCDPISGHTALYWYRQSLGQGLEFLIYFQGNSAPDKSGLPSDRFSAERTGGSVSTLTIQRTQQEDSAVYLCASSLYKGSNQPQHFGDGTRLSIL.

The V and J genes are TRBV6-1 and TRBJ1-6; D gene ambiguous. The CDR3 covers 16 residues. Per germline, CDR1 MNHNS and CDR2 SASEGT. The ends were cut back, 2 bases at V and 6 bases at J, with 14 bases in the middle. CDR3 loop: CASSETGIGSNSPLHF. CDR3 nucleotides: TGTGCCAGCAGTGAAACTGGCATTGGGTCTAATTCACCCCTCCACTTT.